This TCR beta chain derives from a study of PD-1 blockade in classical Hodgkin lymphoma. Turning to the study itself: Every 2 weeks, patients had 3 mg/kg nivolumab intravenously.

Profiling relied on immunoSEQ multiplex PCR, and the TCRdb table lists in-frame clones only, not all of them. The table shows about 43,000 clones, with approximately 70% occurring only once. Brentuximab vedotin exposure varied, and every patient relapsed after autologous stem cell transplantation. Comment on this clone: Its antigen is unidentified.

Study-wide points: Diminished baseline TCR diversity has been reported in newly diagnosed patients relative to healthy donors. Researchers reported that CD4+ TCR diversity, though not CD8+, rose significantly by C4D1. Complete responders' baseline diversity resembled that of newly diagnosed patients.

The source was peripheral blood mononuclear cells (PBMCs), collected before the second cycle of nivolumab. This clonotype was sampled from a human donor with classical Hodgkin lymphoma.

The CDR3 nucleotides are TGTGCCAGCAGCTCCTCGAGGGGGCGGGAAAAACTGTTTTTT. As protein: CASSSSRGREKLFF. The gene calls are TRBV7-9 and TRBJ1-4; 7 bases match TRBD1. V lost 4 bases to trimming and J lost 8 bases; unmatched junction nucleotides: 7. The CDR3 has 14 residues. Germline V gene data show CDR1 as SEHNR and CDR2 as FQNEAQ (reference sequence).